The next 20 T cell receptor beta chains were all read from a single sample in a study of cytomegalovirus exposure and HLA in healthy donors. With 60 Vbeta and 13 Jbeta primers, the PCR was carried out. Produced via immunoSEQ multiplex PCR; TCRdb's table is partial and in-frame only. Among some 160,000 clones listed, roughly 80% were seen once. The sample consisted of PBMCs. These receptors all stem from a male donor in good health and CMV-seronegative.

The chain couples TRBV14 to TRBJ1-1; no clear D gene. Trimming pared 3 bases from V and 10 bases from J, leaving 12 bases between. CDR1 is SGHDN, CDR2 FVKESK, per germline. The length of the CDR3 is 12 residues. CDR3 sequence (DNA): TGTGCCAGCAGCCACGGTTCTAAGTTAGCTTTCTTT. Amino acids: CASSHGSKLAFF.

This chain links TRBV5-4 with TRBJ2-1; 7 nucleotides line up with TRBD2. Trimming at V came to 4 bases and at J to 4 bases, leaving 8 bases not matched to a gene. This CDR3 is built from 15 residues. CDR1 and CDR2 from the germline V gene are SGHNT and YYREEE (reference sequence). This CDR3 reads CASSPGRRGYNEQFF. Written as DNA, the CDR3 is TGTGCCAGCAGCCCGGGACGGCGGGGGTACAATGAGCAGTTCTTC. Using reference TRBV5-4 and TRBJ2-1 for the parts outside the CDR3, the full variable domain is ETGVTQSPTHLIKTRGQQVTLRCSSQSGHNTVSWYQQALGQGPQFIFQYYREEENGRGNFPPRFSGLQFPNYSSELNVNALELDDSALYLCASSPGRRGYNEQFFGPGTRLTVL.

This chain uses TRBV5-1 with TRBJ1-2; 8 bases fit TRBD1. CDR1 is SGHRS and CDR2 is YFSETQ in the germline V gene. CDR3 length equals 12 residues. With V trimmed by 4 bases and J by 8 bases, 4 bases remained unmatched. CDR3 DNA: TGCGCCAGCAGCCAGGACAGGGACGGCTACACCTTC. Protein sequence: CASSQDRDGYTF.

This clone has just a few counts. This chain connects TRBV4-3 to TRBJ2-7; 9 bases are a match to TRBD1. The CDR3 sequence is 17 residues long. V lost 0 bases, J lost 0 bases, and 6 bases stayed unmatched. CDR1 and CDR2 (germline): LGHNA, YSLEER. The CDR3 nucleotides read TGCGCCAGCAGCCAAGACCCGGGGACAGGGAGCTCCTACGAGCAGTACTTC. Translating it yields CASSQDPGTGSSYEQYF.

The rearrangement uses TRBV19 and TRBJ1-1, with D uncertain. V was cut by 3 bases and J by 4 bases, with 15 bases left in between. The CDR3 loop spans 15 amino acids. Germline V lookup: CDR1 LNHDA, CDR2 SQIVND (reference sequence). CDR3 DNA sequence: TGTGCCAGTAGTATGAGCCCAGGCGCGAGCACTGAAGCTTTCTTT. It yields the protein CASSMSPGASTEAFF.

This clone was found once. The chain carries TRBV7-6 and TRBJ1-2, with D tentatively TRBD1 (6 bases). Germline V gives CDR1 SGHVS, CDR2 FNYEAQ. There are 15 residues in the CDR3. V gave up 5 bases and J gave up 2 bases, with 15 bases separating them. The CDR3 region has the DNA TGTGCCAGCAGCAACGGAGAGGGGGAAAACTATGGCTACACCTTC. The encoded protein is CASSNGEGENYGYTF.

The V call is TRBV7-2, the J call TRBJ2-1; 10 positions agree with TRBD2. V shed 3 bases, J shed 8 bases, and the junction held 7 bases outside the gene matches. CDR1 is SGHTA, CDR2 FQGNSA, per germline. This CDR3 has 15 amino acids. In nucleotides, the CDR3 is TGTGCCAGCAGCTTGCTGACTAGCGGGTTTGATGAGCAGTTCTTC. Encoded protein: CASSLLTSGFDEQFF.

The chain is built from TRBV27 and TRBJ2-1; possible D gene TRBD2, 5 bases. CDR3 length: 14 residues. Germline CDR1 MNHEY, CDR2 SMNVEV (reference sequence). The ends were cut back, 6 bases at V and 3 bases at J, with 12 bases in the middle. DNA of the CDR3: TGTGCCAGCAGCGCGGGCATCATCTACAATGAGCAGTTCTTC. This gives the protein CASSAGIIYNEQFF.

The CDR3 is CAISESPGTYEQYF. CDR3 DNA: TGTGCCATCAGTGAGTCGCCGGGAACCTACGAGCAGTACTTC. The V gene is TRBV10-3, the J gene TRBJ2-7; maybe TRBD2 (5 bases). The CDR3 is 14 residues long. Trimming stripped 0 bases from V and 2 bases from J, with 8 bases between. Germline assignment: CDR1 ENHRY and CDR2 SYGVKD.

On this clone itself: A junction end diverges from the germline sequence, so it may reflect a read error. The V gene is TRBV7-2, the J gene TRBJ1-1, with D perhaps matching TRBD1 (5 bases). The CDR3 is 15 amino acids. Germline-derived CDR1 and CDR2 are SGHTA and FQGNSA. This CDR3 is CASSLVFGGNTGAFF. Written as DNA, the CDR3 is TGTGCCAGCAGCTTAGTTTTCGGGGGGAACACTGGAGCTTTCTTT.

The rearrangement joins TRBV11-3 to TRBJ2-2; 9 nucleotides align to TRBD1. This CDR3 spans 14 amino acids. Germline trimming cut 5 bases from V and 5 bases from J; bases unmatched to any gene: 3. Germline CDR1 reads SGHNT; CDR2 reads YENEEA. The CDR3 reads CASSRGQGTGELFF. In DNA, the CDR3 is TGTGCCAGCAGCAGGGGACAGGGAACCGGGGAGCTGTTTTTT.

This clone was seen only once. The chain is built from TRBV5-1 and TRBJ2-3, with D perhaps matching TRBD2 (7 bases). The V and J ends lost 1 base and 2 bases respectively, with 17 bases between them. Germline V gene sequence: CDR1 SGHRS, CDR2 YFSETQ. This CDR3 comprises 17 residues. The CDR3 nucleotides read TGCGCCAGCAGCTTGTTCAAGGGGGGGGGCCCCACAGATACGCAGTATTTT. This translates into CASSLFKGGGPTDTQYF.

The rearrangement links TRBV5-1 to TRBJ2-7, with 7 bases fitting TRBD1. The CDR3 is 16 amino acids. Germline CDR1 reads SGHRS; CDR2 reads YFSETQ. V shed 4 bases, J shed 2 bases, and the junction held 12 bases outside the gene matches. CDR3 region: CASSQDRDRDTYEQYF. DNA of the CDR3: TGCGCCAGCAGCCAAGACCGAGACAGGGATACCTACGAGCAGTACTTC.

This clone was found a few times. In DNA form, the CDR3 reads TGTGCCAGCAGCAACCGGGTCCAAAATGAAAAACTGTTTTTT. It is translated as CASSNRVQNEKLFF. The chain couples TRBV27 to TRBJ1-4, with D unresolved. Trimming removed 6 bases from V and 5 bases from J, with 13 bases in between. Germline loops: CDR1 MNHEY, CDR2 SMNVEV (reference sequence). The CDR3 has 14 amino acids.

This rearrangement joins TRBV7-9 to TRBJ2-1, with 12 bases matching TRBD2. CDR3 length: 15 residues. The germline V gene encodes CDR1 SEHNR and CDR2 FQNEAQ (reference sequence). With V trimmed by 5 bases and J by 8 bases, 7 bases remained unmatched. CDR3 sequence (DNA): TGTGCCAGCAGCCCCTCTCTAGCGGGAGGGGATGAGCAGTTCTTC. Its protein product is CASSPSLAGGDEQFF. Full variable domain (outside the CDR3, taken from reference TRBV7-9 and TRBJ2-1): DTGVSQNPRHKITKRGQNVTFRCDPISEHNRLYWYRQTLGQGPEFLTYFQNEAQLEKSRLLSDRFSAERPKGSFSTLEIQRTEQGDSAMYLCASSPSLAGGDEQFFGPGTRLTVL.

The chain combines TRBV5-1 with TRBJ1-1, with 7 bases matching TRBD1. Looked up from germline, CDR1 is SGHRS and CDR2 is YFSETQ. The CDR3 has 14 amino acids. With V trimmed by 6 bases and J by 1 base, 6 bases remained unmatched. DNA of the CDR3: TGCGCCAGCACCACAGGGGCGGGGAACACTGAAGCTTTCTTT. Its protein product is CASTTGAGNTEAFF.

This clone has a single count. CDR3 residues: CASSSAVTGSSYNSPLHF. CDR3 coding DNA: TGTGCCAGCAGCAGCGCCGTGACAGGGAGCTCCTATAATTCACCCCTCCACTTT. The chain combines TRBV7-8 with TRBJ1-6; TRBD1 matches 7 bases. This CDR3 is built from 18 residues. Germline V gene lookup returns CDR1 SGHVS and CDR2 FQNEAQ. Germline trimming cut 5 bases from V and 0 bases from J; bases unmatched to any gene: 10.

The V and J genes are TRBV5-1 and TRBJ2-5, with D maybe TRBD2 (6 bases). The V and J ends lost 0 bases and 11 bases respectively, with 20 bases between them. The germline gives CDR1 SGHRS, CDR2 YFSETQ. The CDR3 sequence is 15 residues long. In DNA form, the CDR3 reads TGCGCCAGCAGCTTGGAACAAGTCCGCTCGGGGGAGCAGTACTTC. Residues: CASSLEQVRSGEQYF.

The chain is built from TRBV5-6 and TRBJ2-7; 9 bases map to TRBD1. V lost 5 bases to trimming and J lost 3 bases; unmatched junction nucleotides: 6. The CDR3 extends over 14 amino acids. Germline CDR1 and CDR2: SGHDT and YYEEEE. The CDR3 DNA reads TGTGCCAGCAGTCCGGGGACAGGGTTCTACGAGCAGTACTTC. Translation: CASSPGTGFYEQYF. The variable domain in full, completed from reference TRBV5-6 and TRBJ2-7, reads DAGVTQSPTHLIKTRGQQVTLRCSPKSGHDTVSWYQQALGQGPQFIFQYYEEEERQRGNFPDRFSGHQFPNYSSELNVNALLLGDSALYLCASSPGTGFYEQYFGPGTRLTVT.

This chain joins TRBV9 and TRBJ2-3; 8 bases line up with TRBD2. The CDR3 totals 15 residues. The germline V gene encodes CDR1 SGDLS and CDR2 YYNGEE. Germline trimming cut 2 bases from V and 3 bases from J; bases unmatched to any gene: 5. The CDR3 loop reads CASSVGLGETDTQYF. CDR3 in DNA: TGTGCCAGCAGCGTGGGACTAGGGGAAACAGATACGCAGTATTTT.